The 21 T cell receptor beta chains presented below share a single source sample, sequenced in a study of radiation and T cells in renal cell carcinoma (dated by TCRdb to the early 2020s). This specimen's time point label, interpreted: blood 2 weeks post-SBRT. The treatment or condition label on this specimen signifies: 15 Gy SBRT to primary tumor, nephrectomy 4 weeks later. The library came from the immunoSEQ multiplex PCR assay. TCRdb holds this immuneACCESS table with in-frame rearrangements only. Some clones are missing; in checked studies, unresolved V genes explain under half, and the rest has no known cause. Here the sample has about 120,000 clones; 70% to 90% occur a single time. The top ten hold under 2.5% of the sample. This sample comprised blood, obtained from a patient whose treatment included radiotherapy and nephrectomy. These receptors all come from a woman aged 60-70 years with renal cell carcinoma.

Note on this clone: Other DNA sequences in the same sample also yield this CDR3. The V gene is TRBV18, the J gene TRBJ2-5; a possible D gene is TRBD2 (5 bases). The CDR3 extends over 12 amino acids. The V end was cut by 5 bases, the J end by 5 bases, with 9 bases between. In germline, CDR1 is KGHSH, CDR2 LQKENI. The CDR3 loop is CASSEPGETQYF. As DNA, the CDR3 is TGTGCCAGCTCAGAGCCGGGGGAGACCCAGTACTTC.

The rearrangement joins TRBV28 to TRBJ1-4, with D tentatively TRBD1 (6 bases). Germline CDR1 and CDR2: MDHEN and SYDVKM. The CDR3 contains 14 residues. With 8 bases removed from V and 2 bases from J, the gap between germline ends came to 12 bases. CDR3 loop: CASGTGPTNEKLFF. CDR3 nucleotide sequence: TGTGCCAGCGGCACAGGGCCTACTAATGAAAAACTGTTTTTT.

This chain connects TRBV10-3 to TRBJ1-1; possibly TRBD1 for D (5 bases). From germline, CDR1 is ENHRY and CDR2 SYGVKD. The CDR3 has 14 amino acids. V lost 0 bases and J 4 bases, leaving 9 bases between the germline ends. CDR3 DNA: TGTGCCATCAGTGAGTCCCGGGGCGGCACTGAAGCTTTCTTT. Protein product: CAISESRGGTEAFF.

This chain joins TRBV29-1 and TRBJ1-1, with TRBD1 matching over 8 bases. The J segment lost 1 base and the V segment lost 7 bases, leaving 5 bases of the junction unmatched. The CDR3 loop spans 13 amino acids. Germline values: CDR1 SQVTM, CDR2 ANQGSEA. CDR3 DNA sequence: TGCAGCGCTACGCAGGGGGCGAACACTGAAGCTTTCTTT. Encoded protein: CSATQGANTEAFF.

This clone was seen more than once but under ten times. The chain recombines TRBV7-2 with TRBJ2-1; TRBD2 agrees at 12 bases. The germline CDR1 and CDR2 sequences are SGHTA and FQGNSA. Germline trimming cut 6 bases from V and 7 bases from J; bases unmatched to any gene: 13. This CDR3 has 17 amino acids. This CDR3 reads CASSFLWTSGVRNEQFF. The CDR3 DNA sequence: TGTGCCAGCAGTTTCCTCTGGACTAGCGGGGTGAGGAATGAGCAGTTCTTC.

The rearrangement links TRBV5-1 to TRBJ2-7; tentative D call: TRBD1 (6 bases). From germline, CDR1 is SGHRS and CDR2 YFSETQ. The V gene lost 1 base and the J gene lost 2 bases, with 13 bases spanning the gap. This CDR3 region has 15 residues. The CDR3 loop is CASSLYPGTTYEQYF. The CDR3 nucleotides are TGCGCCAGCAGCTTGTACCCCGGGACAACCTACGAGCAGTACTTC.

The J gene is TRBJ1-2, the V gene TRBV7-2; D is unclear. Germline CDR1 SGHTA, CDR2 FQGNSA. Trimming took off 1 base at V and 1 base at J, with 10 bases between the two ends. This CDR3 has 15 amino acids. CDR3 protein: CASSLEGRVNYGYTF. The CDR3 region has the DNA TGTGCCAGCAGCTTAGAAGGTCGGGTTAACTATGGCTACACCTTC.

The rearrangement links TRBV30 to TRBJ2-5; 11 bases are shared with TRBD2. CDR1 GTSNPN and CDR2 SVGIG come from the germline V gene (reference sequence). V dropped 5 bases and J dropped 4; count of bases not matched to a gene: 0. CDR3 size: 12 residues. The DNA of the CDR3 is TGTGCCTGGGGACTAGCGGGAGAGACCCAGTACTTC. Amino acids: CAWGLAGETQYF. Combining the CDR3 with reference TRBV30 and TRBJ2-5 gives the whole variable domain SQTIHQWPATLVQPVGSPLSLECTVEGTSNPNLYWYRQAAGRGLQLLFYSVGIGQISSEVPQNLSASRPQDRQFILSSKKLLLSDSGFYLCAWGLAGETQYFGPGTRLLVL.

This clone was counted a few times. CDR3 in amino acids: CASTAPGGEQYF. CDR3 bases: TGTGCCAGCACTGCGCCGGGGGGCGAGCAGTACTTC. The chain employs TRBV2 and TRBJ2-7, with 7 bases that match TRBD2. The CDR3 runs to 12 residues. Germline V CDR1 and CDR2: SNHLY, FYNNEI. Unmatched junction bases numbered 6, after V lost 7 bases and J lost 6 bases.

A note on this clone: Germline is not matched at one junction end, which may reflect a read error. This chain joins TRBV5-4 and TRBJ1-1; D is unresolved. Germline CDR1 SGHNT, CDR2 YYREEE (reference sequence). This CDR3 contains 13 residues. CDR3 protein: CASSLAANTEAFF. CDR3 nucleotide sequence: TGTGCCAGCAGTTTGGCGGCGAACACTGAAGCTTTCTTT.

V gene TRBV9 combines with J gene TRBJ2-1; 7 bases match TRBD1. This CDR3 region has 15 residues. Per the germline V gene, CDR1 is SGDLS and CDR2 is YYNGEE. V lost 4 bases and J lost 3; bases outside the gene matches: 7. CDR3 residues: CASSPRDSFYNEQFF. DNA for the CDR3: TGTGCCAGCAGCCCCAGGGACAGCTTCTACAATGAGCAGTTCTTC.

The chain uses TRBV19 and TRBJ2-5; tentatively, D is TRBD2 (5 bases). V was shortened by 3 bases and J by 5 bases, with 13 bases between the two germline ends. CDR1 and CDR2 (germline): LNHDA, SQIVND (reference sequence). The CDR3 is 14 amino acids. DNA for the CDR3: TGTGCCAGTAGTATGATCGGGGAGTGGGAGACCCAGTACTTC. Translated, it gives CASSMIGEWETQYF.

The rearrangement uses TRBV23-1 and TRBJ2-7; 7 bases align to TRBD2. TRBV23-1 is treated as an ORF (open reading frame) with a function not yet certain. This CDR3 is 18 amino acids long. V was clipped by 0 bases and J by 0 bases; unmatched bases: 11. CDR3 in amino acids: CASSQSVPGGSSSYEQYF. CDR3 DNA: TGCGCCAGCAGTCAATCGGTTCCCGGGGGGTCAAGCTCCTACGAGCAGTACTTC.

This clone came up a few times. The chain uses TRBV19 and TRBJ2-7, with D uncertain. The CDR3 sequence is 14 residues long. Germline CDR1 LNHDA, CDR2 SQIVND (reference sequence). V was trimmed by 5 bases and J by 5 bases, leaving 16 bases between them. The CDR3 bases are TGTGCCAGTAGTCGGCGATGGGGTTCGGACGAGCAGTACTTC. It encodes CASSRRWGSDEQYF. Using reference TRBV19 and TRBJ2-7 for the parts outside the CDR3, the full variable domain is DGGITQSPKYLFRKEGQNVTLSCEQNLNHDAMYWYRQDPGQGLRLIYYSQIVNDFQKGDIAEGYSVSREKKESFPLTVTSAQKNPTAFYLCASSRRWGSDEQYFGPGTRLTVT.

This sequence joins TRBV4-1 and TRBJ2-7, with D possibly TRBD1 on 6 matching bases. Germline-derived CDR1 and CDR2 are MGHRA and YSYEKL. The ends were cut back, 0 bases at V and 2 bases at J, with 8 bases in the middle. The CDR3 consists of 14 residues. CDR3 loop: CASSQETGPYEQYF. The CDR3 bases are TGCGCCAGCAGCCAAGAGACAGGTCCCTACGAGCAGTACTTC.

This clone was picked up one time. The chain employs TRBV2 and TRBJ2-4; tentatively, D is TRBD1 (5 bases). The CDR3 covers 13 residues. Germline CDR1 SNHLY, CDR2 FYNNEI. V lost 3 bases to trimming and J lost 5 bases, with 8 bases between them. For the CDR3, the DNA is TGTGCCAGCAGTGAGGGGCCAGAAAACATTCAGTACTTC. This codes for CASSEGPENIQYF.

The V gene is TRBV28, the J gene TRBJ2-7, with 7 bases matching TRBD1. The CDR3 totals 14 residues. Germline V gene lookup returns CDR1 MDHEN and CDR2 SYDVKM. V dropped 6 bases and J dropped 4; count of bases not matched to a gene: 9. The CDR3 DNA is TGTGCCAGCAGCCCGCGACAGGGTGGATACGAGCAGTACTTC. Translation gives CASSPRQGGYEQYF.

This chain links TRBV5-1 with TRBJ1-2; perhaps TRBD1 as D (6 bases). CDR1 SGHRS and CDR2 YFSETQ come from the germline V gene. The length of the CDR3 is 14 residues. Trimming shortened V by 1 base and J by 4 bases, and 11 bases separated the two germline ends. The CDR3 sequence is CASSLRGLSYGYTF. DNA of the CDR3: TGCGCCAGCAGCTTGCGGGGGCTTAGCTATGGCTACACCTTC.

The V gene is TRBV10-3, the J gene TRBJ1-1; 12 bases match TRBD1. The CDR3 runs to 17 residues. From germline, CDR1 is ENHRY and CDR2 SYGVKD. With 5 bases clipped from V and 4 bases from J, the junction kept 11 bases outside the gene matches. In DNA, the CDR3 is TGTGCCATCAGTCCCGGGACAGGGGGCGGCTTCGCCACTGAAGCTTTCTTT. Protein sequence: CAISPGTGGGFATEAFF.

The V gene is TRBV20-1, the J gene TRBJ1-4, with no clear D. Per the germline V gene, CDR1 is DFQATT and CDR2 is SNEGSKA (reference sequence). Trimming left V 5 bases short and J 8 bases short, with 9 bases between. The CDR3 totals 11 residues. The CDR3 bases are TGCAGTGCTGCGGAATGGGAAAAACTGTTTTTT. Translation: CSAAEWEKLFF.

The rearrangement uses TRBV4-2 and TRBJ1-2; D not certain. The germline V gene has CDR1 LGHNA and CDR2 YNFKEQ. The CDR3 length is 11 residues. V lost 0 bases and J lost 6, with 2 bases in between. The CDR3 loop reads CASSQDNGYTF. The CDR3 DNA reads as TGTGCCAGCAGCCAAGATAATGGCTACACCTTC.